This T cell receptor beta chain was captured in a study of tumor-infiltrating lymphocytes in localized non-small cell lung cancer. Sequenced by immunoSEQ multiplex PCR; TCRdb stores in-frame clones only, minus some. The table lists 13,000 to 15,000 clones, around 68% of them singletons. The specimen sequenced was uninvolved lung tissue not adjacent to the tumor. Receptors were obtained from a human donor with non-small cell lung cancer.

The CDR3 region has the DNA TGTGCCAGCAGCTCAGTGGACGGGCGCTCTGGGGCCAACGTCCTGACTTTC. It translates to CASSSVDGRSGANVLTF. The chain has TRBV7-3 and TRBJ2-6; no clear D. Germline V CDR1 and CDR2: SGHTA, FQGTGA. V gave up 4 bases and J gave up 0 bases, with 13 bases separating them. The CDR3 has 17 residues.